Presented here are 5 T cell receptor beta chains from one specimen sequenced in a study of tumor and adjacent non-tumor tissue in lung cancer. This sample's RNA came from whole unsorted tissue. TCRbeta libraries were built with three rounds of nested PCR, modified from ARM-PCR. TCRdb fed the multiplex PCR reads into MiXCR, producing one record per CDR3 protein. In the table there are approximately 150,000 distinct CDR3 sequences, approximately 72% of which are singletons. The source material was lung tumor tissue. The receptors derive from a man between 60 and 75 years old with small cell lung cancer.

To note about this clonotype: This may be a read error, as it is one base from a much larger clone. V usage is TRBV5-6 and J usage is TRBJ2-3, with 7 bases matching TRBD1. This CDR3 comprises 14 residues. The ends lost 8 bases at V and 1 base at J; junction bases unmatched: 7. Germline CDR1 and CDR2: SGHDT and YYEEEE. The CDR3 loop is CARSRGQGTDTQYF. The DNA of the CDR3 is TGTGCCAGAAGCCGCGGACAGGGCACAGATACGCAGTATTTT. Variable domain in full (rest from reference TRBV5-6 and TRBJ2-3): DAGVTQSPTHLIKTRGQQVTLRCSPKSGHDTVSWYQQALGQGPQFIFQYYEEEERQRGNFPDRFSGHQFPNYSSELNVNALLLGDSALYLCARSRGQGTDTQYFGPGTRLTVL.

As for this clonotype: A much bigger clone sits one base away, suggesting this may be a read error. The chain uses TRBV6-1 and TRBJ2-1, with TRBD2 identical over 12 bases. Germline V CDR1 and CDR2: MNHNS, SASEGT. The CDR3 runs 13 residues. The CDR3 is CASKLAGGHEQLF. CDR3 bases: TGTGCCAGCAAACTAGCGGGAGGCCATGAGCAGCTCTTC.

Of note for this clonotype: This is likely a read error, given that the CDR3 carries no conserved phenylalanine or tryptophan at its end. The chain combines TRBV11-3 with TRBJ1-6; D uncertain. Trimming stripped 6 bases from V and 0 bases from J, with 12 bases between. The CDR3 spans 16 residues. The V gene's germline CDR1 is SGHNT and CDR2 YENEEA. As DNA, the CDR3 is TGTGCCAGCAGTCCCCGCCGGAGCTCCTATAATTCACCCCTCCACTAT. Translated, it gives CASSPRRSSYNSPLHY.

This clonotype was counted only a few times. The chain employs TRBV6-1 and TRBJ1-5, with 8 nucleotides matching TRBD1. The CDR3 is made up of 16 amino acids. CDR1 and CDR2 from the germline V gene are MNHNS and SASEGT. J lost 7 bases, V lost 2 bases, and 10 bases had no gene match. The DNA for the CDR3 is TGTGCCAGCAGTGAATGGGGCAGGGGGCAAATCCAGCCCCAGCATTTT. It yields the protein CASSEWGRGQIQPQHF.

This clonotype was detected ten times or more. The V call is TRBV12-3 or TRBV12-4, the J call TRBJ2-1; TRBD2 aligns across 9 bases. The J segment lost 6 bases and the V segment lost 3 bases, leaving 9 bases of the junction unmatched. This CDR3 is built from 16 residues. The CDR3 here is CASSFGLLAGSNEQFF. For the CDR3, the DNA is TGTGCCAGCAGTTTTGGGTTGCTAGCGGGATCCAATGAGCAGTTCTTC.